This T cell receptor beta chain was sequenced during a study of cytomegalovirus exposure and HLA in healthy donors. PCR primers comprised 60 Vbeta and 13 Jbeta primers. Only in-frame clones appear in the TCRdb table, and some are missing; sequencing was by immunoSEQ multiplex PCR. Here the sample spans 100,000 to 150,000 clones, roughly 80% being singletons. With V trimmed by 4 bases and J by 4 bases, 10 bases remained unmatched. The CDR3 is 16 amino acids. The V gene's germline CDR1 is SGHRS and CDR2 YFSETQ. The sequence derives from a boy aged 5-17 years in good health and CMV-seronegative. Material: PBMCs. The chain links TRBV5-1 to TRBJ2-5; 10 bases are a match to TRBD1. The CDR3 bases are TGCGCCAGCAGCCGTCGCGGACAGGGGGTATCAGAGACCCAGTACTTC. Translation: CASSRRGQGVSETQYF.